One sample yielded the 10 T cell receptor beta chains listed below, sequenced in a study of identical twins. TCRdb re-called the 5' RACE reads with MiXCR, one entry per CDR3 protein. The table records about 480,000 distinct CDR3 sequences, 12% to 15% of them present only once. The sample also formed part of further work on yellow fever vaccine responses in identical twins.

The material sequenced was CD4+ T cells sorted from blood. These receptors were obtained from a woman aged 18-29 years in good health.

This clonotype occurred many times. V and J are TRBV12-3 or TRBV12-4 and TRBJ2-3, with 9 positions matching TRBD1. The V and J ends lost 5 bases and 4 bases, in that order; junction bases with no gene match: 7. The CDR3 extends over 15 amino acids. CDR3 residues: CASSTRTGVADTQYF. In DNA form, the CDR3 reads TGTGCCAGCAGTACCAGGACAGGGGTGGCAGATACGCAGTATTTT.

This clonotype was seen more than once but under ten times. The J gene is TRBJ2-7, the V gene TRBV5-1; 8 nucleotides align to TRBD2. CDR1 is SGHRS, CDR2 YFSETQ, per germline. The V and J ends lost 4 bases and 1 base, in that order; junction bases with no gene match: 7. CDR3 size: 15 residues. CDR3 loop: CASSTGTRASYEQYF. CDR3 in DNA: TGCGCCAGCAGCACCGGGACTAGGGCTTCCTACGAGCAGTACTTC.

This clonotype was seen a handful of times. The chain couples TRBV5-1 to TRBJ1-1; D is unresolved. The CDR3 totals 15 residues. CDR1 and CDR2 (germline): SGHRS, YFSETQ. V was clipped by 4 bases and J by 1 base, with 14 bases between them. CDR3 residues: CASSPKRWGNTEAFF. The CDR3 DNA follows: TGCGCCAGCAGCCCGAAGAGGTGGGGGAACACTGAAGCTTTCTTT.

This clonotype turned up a few times. The genes are TRBV28 and TRBJ2-3; TRBD2 is a possible D gene (7 bases). Trimming stripped 10 bases from V and 4 bases from J, with 21 bases between. CDR1 MDHEN and CDR2 SYDVKM come from the germline V gene. The CDR3 covers 15 residues. The CDR3 sequence is CATIGGGSRADTQYF. CDR3 DNA: TGTGCCACCATAGGGGGGGGGAGCCGGGCAGATACGCAGTATTTT.

The genes are TRBV7-9 and TRBJ2-7; D might be TRBD2 (6 bases). V was shortened by 6 bases and J by 7 bases, with 10 bases between the two germline ends. CDR1 and CDR2 (germline): SEHNR, FQNEAQ (reference sequence). The CDR3 is 11 residues long. The CDR3 region is CASSRAGEQYF. The CDR3 DNA is TGTGCCAGCAGTCGGGCGGGGGAGCAGTACTTC.

V is TRBV12-3 or TRBV12-4 and J is TRBJ2-3, with a possible D match to TRBD1 (6 bases). The CDR3 covers 14 residues. Between the trimmed V and J ends, which lost 3 bases and 8 bases, there was a span of 15 bases. CDR3 sequence (DNA): TGTGCCAGCAGTTTGGCCGAGAGACAGGTTACGCAGTATTTT. The encoded protein is CASSLAERQVTQYF.

This clonotype appeared a few times. The genes are TRBV19 and TRBJ2-1; D is possibly TRBD2 (5 bases). Germline V gene sequence: CDR1 LNHDA, CDR2 SQIVND (reference sequence). The V end lost 6 bases, the J end lost 3 bases, and 12 bases lay between the germline ends. The CDR3 totals 14 residues. This chain's CDR3 is CASRRGPGYNEQFF. CDR3 nucleotides: TGTGCCAGTAGACGAGGGCCGGGCTACAATGAGCAGTTCTTC.

This clonotype was seen only a few times. This CDR3 reads CASTGRLAGGQNTGELFF. CDR3 DNA sequence: TGTGCCAGCACCGGCAGGCTAGCGGGAGGGCAGAACACCGGGGAGCTGTTTTTT. The chain recombines TRBV28 with TRBJ2-2; 12 nucleotides agree with TRBD2. Germline CDR1 reads MDHEN; CDR2 reads SYDVKM. The trim removed 7 bases at V and 1 base at J, leaving 10 bases unmatched. CDR3 length: 18 residues. The full variable domain, completed using reference TRBV28 and TRBJ2-2, is DVKVTQSSRYLVKRTGEKVFLECVQDMDHENMFWYRQDPGLGLRLIYFSYDVKMKEKGDIPEGYSVSREKKERFSLILESASTNQTSMYLCASTGRLAGGQNTGELFFGEGSRLTVL.

This chain links TRBV28 with TRBJ2-5; D unresolved. The V gene lost 6 bases and the J gene lost 6 bases, with 11 bases spanning the gap. CDR3 length equals 12 residues. Germline CDR1 and CDR2: MDHEN and SYDVKM. CDR3 sequence: CASSEHVQTQYF. CDR3 bases: TGTGCCAGCAGCGAGCATGTACAGACCCAGTACTTC. Based on the CDR3 plus reference TRBV28 and TRBJ2-5, the full variable domain is DVKVTQSSRYLVKRTGEKVFLECVQDMDHENMFWYRQDPGLGLRLIYFSYDVKMKEKGDIPEGYSVSREKKERFSLILESASTNQTSMYLCASSEHVQTQYFGPGTRLLVL.

The chain combines TRBV18 with TRBJ2-3; TRBD1 is a possible D gene (5 bases). Trimming took 0 bases from V and 8 from J, leaving 15 bases between them. The CDR3 contains 15 residues. Germline CDR1 is KGHSH and CDR2 is LQKENI. The CDR3 protein is CASSPPIAQGGTQYF. In nucleotides, the CDR3 is TGTGCCAGCTCACCACCAATAGCCCAGGGTGGTACGCAGTATTTT.